These 10 T cell receptor beta chains came from one sample sequenced in a study of blood T cell repertoires in COVID-19. The data were produced by immunoSEQ multiplex PCR, yet TCRdb's version contains in-frame clones alone and is incomplete. The sample consists of some 300,000 clones, 89% of them appearing once. Sample: PBMCs or T cells enriched from blood (not recorded which). These TCRs come from a woman aged 25 to 39 who had recovered from COVID-19.

The chain combines TRBV12-3 or TRBV12-4 with TRBJ2-7; D not certain. The length of the CDR3 is 13 residues. Trimming left V 2 bases short and J 2 bases short, with 7 bases between. The CDR3 sequence is CASSLSPAYEQYF. As DNA, the CDR3 is TGTGCCAGCAGTTTATCCCCAGCCTACGAGCAGTACTTC.

The chain employs TRBV19 and TRBJ1-1; a possible D gene is TRBD1 (5 bases). This CDR3 has 15 amino acids. Looked up from germline, CDR1 is LNHDA and CDR2 is SQIVND (reference sequence). V was cut by 0 bases and J by 1 base, with 9 bases left in between. The CDR3 bases are TGTGCCAGTAGTATAGATCCGGGGGAGAACACTGAAGCTTTCTTT. Its translation is CASSIDPGENTEAFF.

The chain is built from TRBV10-3 and TRBJ1-2, with 7 bases that match TRBD1. V lost 4 bases, J lost 4 bases, and 15 bases stayed unmatched. The CDR3 length is 17 residues. Germline V gene sequence: CDR1 ENHRY, CDR2 SYGVKD. Written as DNA, the CDR3 is TGTGCCATCAGTGTAAGACAGGGCAACGCCTTTGGCTATGGCTACACCTTC. Protein sequence: CAISVRQGNAFGYGYTF.

This clone was detected only once. The chain employs TRBV5-1 and TRBJ1-4; D is unclear. Germline CDR1 and CDR2: SGHRS and YFSETQ. Trimming took 2 bases from V and 1 from J, leaving 9 bases between them. The CDR3 is 15 amino acids. This chain's CDR3 is CASSLQQRTNEKLFF. The CDR3 DNA follows: TGCGCCAGCAGCTTACAACAGAGAACTAATGAAAAACTGTTTTTT.

The chain uses TRBV19 and TRBJ2-7; 9 bases align to TRBD2. CDR1 is LNHDA and CDR2 is SQIVND in the germline V gene (reference sequence). The CDR3 runs to 15 residues. With V trimmed by 5 bases and J by 4 bases, 9 bases remained unmatched. The chain's CDR3 is CASSYAGGLPYEQYF. The DNA of the CDR3 is TGTGCCAGTAGTTACGCGGGAGGGCTACCTTACGAGCAGTACTTC. The entire variable domain, with the rest obtained from reference TRBV19 and TRBJ2-7, is as follows: DGGITQSPKYLFRKEGQNVTLSCEQNLNHDAMYWYRQDPGQGLRLIYYSQIVNDFQKGDIAEGYSVSREKKESFPLTVTSAQKNPTAFYLCASSYAGGLPYEQYFGPGTRLTVT.

This clone was observed a single time. CDR3 in amino acids: CSVRLAAYEQYF. In nucleotides, the CDR3 is TGCAGCGTTCGACTAGCGGCCTACGAGCAGTACTTC. The chain employs TRBV29-1 and TRBJ2-7, with TRBD2 matching over 9 bases. Germline assignment: CDR1 SQVTM and CDR2 ANQGSEA. V shed 5 bases and J 2 bases; nucleotides not matched to a gene: 1. The CDR3 has 12 residues.

The CDR3 protein is CASSLTWSTEAFF. The CDR3 DNA sequence: TGTGCCAGCAGTTTAACATGGAGCACTGAAGCTTTCTTT. The genes are TRBV28 and TRBJ1-1; D gene unclear. CDR3 length: 13 residues. Per germline, CDR1 MDHEN and CDR2 SYDVKM. The germline V and J ends were trimmed by 2 bases and 4 bases, with 8 bases remaining between them.

The gene calls are TRBV15 and TRBJ2-7; possibly TRBD2 for D (5 bases). This CDR3 contains 14 residues. The germline CDR1 and CDR2 sequences are LNHNV and YYDKDF (reference sequence). The V end lost 0 bases, the J end lost 6 bases, and 12 bases lay between the germline ends. This CDR3 reads CATSRELVSLEQYF. The DNA of the CDR3 is TGTGCCACCAGCAGAGAACTAGTTTCTCTCGAGCAGTACTTC.

This chain joins TRBV30 and TRBJ1-1; D is unresolved. From germline, CDR1 is GTSNPN and CDR2 SVGIG (reference sequence). Between the trimmed V and J ends, which lost 0 bases and 4 bases, there was a span of 15 bases. The CDR3 consists of 15 residues. The CDR3 here is CAWSVRKGASTEAFF. The CDR3 region has the DNA TGTGCCTGGAGTGTTAGAAAGGGAGCGAGCACTGAAGCTTTCTTT.

The gene calls are TRBV12-2 and TRBJ2-5; TRBD2, the table's D call, was not compared with the DNA. TRBV12-2 is listed as a pseudogene. The CDR3 length is 15 residues. CDR3 sequence reads: CASRLAVMRGETQYF. The CDR3 DNA is TGTGCAAGTCGCTTAGCCGTCATGCGGGGGGAGACCCAGTACTTC.